This T cell receptor beta chain was retrieved from a study of cytomegalovirus exposure and HLA in healthy donors (TCRdb year 2017). Background for the entire study: In an earlier analysis of approximately 640 of the donors, approximately 260 Gb of sequence data and 90 million to 120 million unique TCR beta sequences from roughly 200 million T cells were reported. About 280 gigabases of sequencing data and some 85 million unique TCR sequences were included in an early release covering 500 to 750 HLA-typed donors. Among the roughly 400 genotyped donors, around 81% belonged to the genetic ancestry cluster associated with self-reported Caucasian donors. The study was designed to test whether signatures of past pathogen exposure could be identified by cataloging public T cell receptors. The study profiled the T cell repertoires of 666 subjects by immunosequencing and related them to cytomegalovirus serostatus. A separate validation cohort of roughly 120 different subjects was used in addition to the 666-subject first cohort. To predict cytomegalovirus infection status, the study combined high-throughput TCR immunosequencing, statistical association of individual TCRs with disease status, and machine learning. To study patterns of TCR occurrence, a later analysis re-analyzed previously published TCR beta repertoires from under 750 donors and added high-resolution HLA genotyping. Rather than using new phenotypic data, the later analysis identified candidate immune exposures from TCR beta sequences and from how often those sequences occurred across donors. An earlier analysis of around 580 of the donors used high-throughput TCR beta sequencing to judge whether each TCR beta V gene segment behaved as functional or pseudogenic. Donor age, sex, ethnicity and CMV serostatus were compiled alongside the repertoire data. A later genetic analysis took genome-wide SNP genotypes for 398 of the 666 donors and used that subset as a discovery cohort. All discovery cohort repertoires had been generated on a single sequencing platform. Class I and class II HLA loci were covered by the typing at four-digit resolution. Typing coverage differed by locus: A, B, C, DRB1 and DQB1 were typed in about 629-640 donors, DQA1 in 500 to 550, DPA1 in approximately 610, and DPB1 in just under 490. About five DR-DQ haplotypes were handled as single units for association and clustering, since linkage in the cohort was strong. On average, about 240,000 unique TCR beta nucleotide sequences were sequenced per donor among more than 350 genotyped donors of the cohort, with roughly 18% of those sequences being non-productive. What the work shows at the level of the full study, not this receptor alone: While some public TCRs were present in many individuals, most TCR sequences turned up only very rarely across donors. The study listed 164 TCR beta chains as associated with cytomegalovirus. Because counts were too low, about 15 rarely observed V segments, including chromosome 9 orphons, were left out of the earlier analysis of 587 of the donors. Linkage disequilibrium might explain the correlated functional status among segregating V segments, but an unknown experimental factor could not be excluded. The only immune exposure information available for the cohort was CMV serostatus. The sequencing pipeline was judged likely to have produced a cluster of highly shared sequence variants as a technical artifact. Three of the identified cytomegalovirus-associated TCR beta chains were confirmed in vitro to be specific for cytomegalovirus antigens. The cohort was sequenced for TCR beta chains only, and without alpha or paired-chain data the features that could be detected were limited. In an earlier analysis of 450 to 750 of the donors, most TCR beta V segments appeared in productive rearrangements about 87% or about 30% of the time, broadly matching IMGT annotations. Presence/absence analyses assumed roughly uniform sequencing depth across donors, an assumption that may not hold. A further reported finding was that TCR beta sequences accurately predicted the HLA-A and HLA-B alleles for most subjects in the first cohort. Several of the top co-occurrence clusters appeared to be linked to parvovirus B19, influenza, CMV and Epstein-Barr virus, according to a later analysis. Because HLA typing was missing for some donors at each locus, association tests included only the typed subset. Most CMV-associated TCR beta chains appeared to be HLA-restricted in a later analysis, and the HLA associations seemed to be driven largely by CMV exposure. The authors suggested that the approach could potentially be extended to other disease states and immunological phenotypes. Specific HLA alleles were associated with 15,000 to 20,000 TCR beta sequences at a false discovery rate of 0.05 in a later analysis. The classifier was reported to diagnose cytomegalovirus status with high specificity and sensitivity in both the original and validation cohorts. When HLA alleles, especially DR and DQ, strongly co-occurred, attributing TCR associations to individual alleles was difficult. A later genetic analysis associated a missense DCLRE1C variant with V-gene and J-gene trimming of TCR beta chains, and an independent cohort replicated the association. A later analysis found that TCR association rates varied across HLA loci, with DRB1 alleles showing the most associated TCRs and HLA-C alleles the fewest. Compared with the approximately 710-donor mean, donors in an Asian-associated ancestry cluster had fewer N-insertions in productive TCRs, according to a later genetic analysis. In a later analysis, HLA-associated TCR beta chains showed more clonal expansion and lower generation probabilities than non-associated chains that were equally common.

Library construction relied on the immunoSEQ multiplex PCR assay. A mixture of 60 forward primers for TCR Vbeta segments and 13 reverse primers for TCR Jbeta segments was used in the multiplex PCR. The CDR3 region of rearranged TCR beta genes was amplified from genomic DNA by a multiplex PCR assay. The amplified TCR beta libraries were sequenced on the Illumina HiSeq System as 87-base-pair reads. As for the original processing: A later analysis tallied around 82 million unique TCR beta chains across the 550 to 850 repertoires, and 10 million to 11 million of those chains were shared by two or more donors. A nearest-neighbor algorithm error-corrected the raw reads and collapsed the reads into unique sequences, merging closely related sequences to remove PCR and sequencing errors. To assign V, D and J gene segments, CDR3 sequences were aligned to IMGT reference sequences. For a sequence to be retained, at least a six-nucleotide match to both a V gene segment and a J gene segment was required. Rearrangements were called productive when the CDR3 lacked stop codons and stayed in frame with V and J; all others were non-productive. Following IMGT convention, CDR3 was defined as the stretch from the second conserved V-encoded cysteine up to the conserved J-encoded phenylalanine. Sequences without an unambiguous match to a single V gene segment were excluded from the earlier analysis of almost 600 of the donors. In an earlier analysis of 587 of the donors, a V segment was called functional when productive rearrangements were above 56.7%, and segregating when the standard deviation between donors exceeded 5%. A statistical classification framework was developed to diagnose cytomegalovirus status using the catalog of TCR beta chain sequences. V and J gene assignment, in a later analysis, came from comparing TCR nucleotide sequences with IMGT/GENE-DB human TR gene sequences. Using the TCRdist pipeline, a later analysis assigned CDR3 sequences along with most-parsimonious VDJ recombination scenarios. In a later analysis, each TCR beta chain was defined by its CDR3 amino acid sequence together with its V-gene family, and reads without a unique V-gene family were excluded. A later analysis removed several hundred highly shared, low-generation-probability nucleotide sequences to deal with suspected cross-contamination and a sequencing artifact. In a later analysis, a clonal expansion index for each public chain was calculated from normalized within-repertoire ranks of inferred template counts. In a later analysis, generation probabilities were computed using a VDJ recombination model fitted to out-of-frame rearrangements, and the results were checked against IGoR. Hypergeometric tests were used in a later analysis to score TCR-TCR, TCR-HLA and TCR-CMV co-occurrence, with a repertoire-size bias correction applied to the TCR pairs. To estimate false discovery rates, a later analysis permuted the HLA or CMV assignments 20 times. In a later analysis, co-occurring TCRs were grouped with DBSCAN, and TCRdist sequence similarity was added when clustering was performed within HLA-allele-positive subsets. Co-occurrence clustering excluded repertoires with fewer than 30,000 or more than 120,000 public chains, plus five with anomalous nucleotide sharing. TCRdb re-hosts the immuneACCESS table, in-frame sequences only. Its copies lack some clones; in the studies checked, an unresolved V gene accounts for under half of them, and the cause for the rest is not known. The V and J calls and clone size are taken from that table; D and trimming were inferred from the DNA. The sample profile shows fewer than 250,000 clones; approximately 78% of them were found once. About 3% of the sample lies in the top ten.

In total, just over 650 healthy bone marrow donors made up the cohort. Cohort members were all nominally healthy when sampled, although unrecorded immune exposures were likely present. The donor tested CMV seronegative, placing the donor among the roughly 340 seronegative members of the cohort. Every donor gave a peripheral blood sample, and the peripheral blood mononuclear cells from that sample were used for TCR beta sequencing. The Qiagen DNeasy Blood Extraction Kit was used to extract genomic DNA from the blood cell samples. On this clone itself: Its antigen is currently not known. Per-base quality was not reported, and no clone a single base away is much larger than it.

Sequenced input: PBMCs. The sequence was obtained from a man aged 25 to 40 in good health and CMV-seronegative.

The CDR3 in this case is CASSQSGAVDEQYF. The nucleotide sequence reads as follows: TGTGCCAGCAGCCAGTCAGGGGCTGTAGACGAGCAGTACTTC. The chain links TRBV4-2 with TRBJ2-7; the D gene is possibly TRBD1, with 6 bases matching. The CDR3 starts with the cysteine, ends with the phenylalanine, and has 14 residues. The CDR3 DNA has 42 bases and is translated from base 1. The germline V gene yields LGHNA for CDR1 and YNFKEQ for CDR2. The germline ends are 14 bases apart after V is trimmed by 3 bases and J by 5 bases.